The present TCR beta chain was sequenced within a study of T cells after somatic rescue of genetic block. Only in-frame clones appear in the TCRdb table, and some are missing; sequencing was by immunoSEQ multiplex PCR. The sample includes approximately 70,000 clones, approximately 91% of them seen just once. Germline CDR1 reads SGDLS; CDR2 reads YYNGEE. The CDR3 runs 14 residues. Germline trimming cut 2 bases from V and 8 bases from J; bases unmatched to any gene: 5. The sample taken for sequencing was peripheral blood mononuclear cells (PBMCs). The chain employs TRBV9 and TRBJ2-1, with 9 nucleotides matching TRBD2. The clonotype originates from a man aged 30-40 years. The CDR3 DNA reads as TGTGCCAGCAGCGTTGGAGCGGGAGGAGATGAGCAGTTCTTC. Encoded protein: CASSVGAGGDEQFF.